What follows describes a single TCR beta chain. No antigen is known for it. TCRdb re-derived calls from the RT-PCR reads in MiXCR, one entry per CDR3 protein. Of 25,000 or so distinct CDR3 sequences in the sample, roughly 80% are singletons; the top ten hold 4% to 5.5%. This sample stems from a study of yellow fever vaccine responses in identical twins. Study outcomes and limitations: In identical twins, vaccine T cell responses appeared partly shared and partly individual.

The germline gives CDR1 SQVTM, CDR2 ANQGSEA. Trimming stripped 4 bases from V and 4 bases from J, with 11 bases between. CDR3 size: 13 residues. The sample here was T cells from blood (PBMCs), unsorted or a sorted subset (not recorded which), taken before or after yellow fever vaccination (not recorded which). The clonotype originates from a woman in her late teens or twenties who received the yellow fever vaccine. The rearrangement links TRBV29-1 to TRBJ2-1; D gene uncertain. CDR3 in amino acids: CSVGDQLYNEQFF. Written as DNA, the CDR3 is TGCAGCGTTGGCGACCAATTATACAATGAGCAGTTCTTC.